The clone carrying this T cell receptor (beta chain) has at least ten counts. Antigen unknown. The CDR3 is 13 amino acids. In germline, CDR1 is SGHRS, CDR2 YFSETQ. V lost 4 bases to trimming and J lost 3 bases, with 11 bases between them. These data come from a study of identical twins. Overall study results and limits: Findings depended on cross-sectional statistics rather than tracking the same donors. The study found that models underestimated out-of-frame TCR alpha sharing in monozygotic twins.

From the 5' RACE reads, TCRdb called clonotypes with MiXCR, one entry per CDR3 protein. The data hold hundreds of thousands of distinct CDR3 sequences, with roughly 9.4% observed a single time. Sequenced input: memory (CD45RO+) T cells sorted from blood. The sequence derives from a woman under 30 in good health. The genes are TRBV5-1 and TRBJ2-7; the D gene is possibly TRBD2 (6 bases). The CDR3 loop is CASSPGTYYEQYF. As DNA, the CDR3 is TGCGCCAGCAGCCCCGGGACTTACTACGAGCAGTACTTC.